Following are 16 T cell receptor beta chains from one sample sequenced in a study of Graves' ophthalmopathy and Graves' hyperthyroidism. Investigators amplified TCR beta CDR3 regions from RNA transcripts. RT-PCR in the first round used HTBI primers; a second-round multiplex PCR followed. TCRdb ran MiXCR on the multiplex PCR reads and lists one entry per CDR3 protein. The sample lists about 550,000 distinct CDR3 sequences, approximately 37% seen once, with over 3.5% in the top ten. Material: peripheral blood or thyroid tissue (not recorded which). Receptor source: an adult man with Graves' hyperthyroidism.

At least ten counts were recorded for this clonotype. The chain employs TRBV12-3 or TRBV12-4 and TRBJ1-1, with D perhaps TRBD1 (5 bases). The CDR3 spans 14 residues. V was cut by 5 bases and J by 4 bases, with 14 bases left in between. The CDR3: CASSPIGGGTEAFF. The CDR3 DNA reads as TGTGCCAGCAGTCCGATTGGTGGGGGCACTGAAGCTTTCTTT.

The rearrangement joins TRBV7-8 to TRBJ2-3, with a tentative D call TRBD1 (6 bases). Trimming removed 5 bases from V and 2 bases from J, with 14 bases in between. Germline CDR1 and CDR2: SGHVS and FQNEAQ. CDR3 size: 15 residues. CDR3 in DNA: TGTGCCAGCAGCCTAACAGCAGGGGCCACAGATACGCAGTATTTT. Translation gives CASSLTAGATDTQYF. The full variable domain, rest sourced from reference TRBV7-8 and TRBJ2-3, is GAGVSQSPRYKVAKRGQDVALRCDPISGHVSLFWYQQALGQGPEFLTYFQNEAQLDKSGLPSDRFFAERPEGSVSTLKIQRTQQEDSAVYLCASSLTAGATDTQYFGPGTRLTVL.

This clonotype was detected a few times. This rearrangement joins TRBV4-1 to TRBJ1-4, with TRBD1 identical over 7 bases. The CDR3 has 15 residues. The V segment lost 5 bases and the J segment 5 bases; nucleotides outside the gene matches: 8. Germline values: CDR1 MGHRA, CDR2 YSYEKL. The CDR3 nucleotides are TGCGCCAGCAGCGTCCGACAGGGTCTAAATGAAAAACTGTTTTTT. Translating gives CASSVRQGLNEKLFF.

In DNA form, the CDR3 reads TGTGCCAGCAGTTCACGCCACAATAATTCACCCCTCCACTTT. Amino acid sequence: CASSSRHNNSPLHF. The J gene is TRBJ1-6, the V gene TRBV2; D call uncertain. V was shortened by 5 bases and J by 5 bases, with 10 bases between the two germline ends. Germline V gene sequence: CDR1 SNHLY, CDR2 FYNNEI. The CDR3 has 14 amino acids.

The chain uses TRBV12-3 or TRBV12-4 and TRBJ1-5; D gene ambiguous. The CDR3 runs to 13 residues. Trimming took 5 bases from V and 11 from J, leaving 16 bases between them. The CDR3 DNA reads as TGTGCCAGCAGTCCGGACCGGATTCTATCCCAGCATTTT. Translation gives CASSPDRILSQHF.

CDR3: CASRHRGGNQETQYF. CDR3 nucleotides: TGTGCCAGCAGGCACAGGGGAGGGAATCAAGAGACCCAGTACTTC. V gene TRBV12-3 or TRBV12-4 combines with J gene TRBJ2-5; D is perhaps TRBD1 or TRBD2 (7 bases each). The CDR3 covers 15 residues. Trimming removed 6 bases at V and 2 bases at J, with 16 bases between.

At least ten counts were recorded for this clonotype. The chain uses TRBV24-1 and TRBJ2-2, with 9 nucleotides matching TRBD1. This CDR3 is built from 15 residues. Germline CDR1 and CDR2: KGHDR and SFDVKD. J gave up 10 bases and V 3 bases, and 8 bases lay outside the gene matches. CDR3 protein: CATSDGTGHMEELFF. The CDR3 coding sequence is TGTGCCACCAGTGATGGGACAGGGCATATGGAGGAGCTGTTTTTT.

This clonotype was seen many times. Here the CDR3 DNA reads TGTGCCAGCAGTTCCCTACCCGAAGGAGACTATGGCTACACCTTC. Translation gives CASSSLPEGDYGYTF. This chain joins TRBV12-3 or TRBV12-4 and TRBJ1-2; no reliable D call. The CDR3 runs 15 residues. Trimming shortened V by 4 bases and J by 3 bases, and 15 bases separated the two germline ends.

The table lists this clonotype with a few counts. The V and J genes are TRBV30 and TRBJ2-7; a possible D gene is TRBD2 (6 bases). V gave up 0 bases and J gave up 7 bases, with 25 bases separating them. The CDR3 is 17 residues long. Germline loops: CDR1 GTSNPN, CDR2 SVGIG (reference sequence). CDR3 DNA: TGTGCCTGGAGTGTAAACCTAGCGAATACTCCTACGTTGGAGCAGTACTTC. Amino acid sequence: CAWSVNLANTPTLEQYF.

This clonotype was counted ten times or more. V gene TRBV12-3 or TRBV12-4 combines with J gene TRBJ1-1; D gene uncertain. The CDR3 is made up of 10 amino acids. V was shortened by 1 base and J by 10 bases, with 4 bases between the two germline ends. In DNA form, the CDR3 reads TGTGCCAGCAGTTTAGGAGGAGCTTTCTTT. Its translation: CASSLGGAFF.

The J gene is TRBJ1-1, the V gene TRBV29-1; D is perhaps TRBD1 (6 bases). Germline values: CDR1 SQVTM, CDR2 ANQGSEA. V lost 8 bases and J 0 bases, leaving 19 bases between the germline ends. The CDR3 has 15 amino acids. The CDR3 loop reads CSSSDTGHMNTEAFF. The CDR3 DNA follows: TGCAGCAGCTCGGACACGGGACACATGAACACTGAAGCTTTCTTT.

Of note for this clonotype: A much larger clone differs from this one at a single base, so this may be a read error. The V call is TRBV2, the J call TRBJ2-7, with D unresolved. Trimming stripped 7 bases from V and 1 base from J, with 11 bases between. This CDR3 region has 13 residues. Germline V gene data show CDR1 as SNHLY and CDR2 as FYNNEI. Here the CDR3 reads CASTPRASYEQYF. For the CDR3, the DNA is TGTGCCAGCACCCCCCGTGCGTCCTACGAGCAGTACTTC.

This clonotype was counted between two and nine times. The chain joins TRBV10-3 to TRBJ2-1; 12 bases agree with TRBD2. Germline values: CDR1 ENHRY, CDR2 SYGVKD. The CDR3 is 15 residues long. The junction had 4 bases not matched to a gene; V was cut back by 0 bases and J by 10 bases. The CDR3 region has the DNA TGTGCCATCAGTGAGTCGGCTAGCGGGAGGGTGGAGCAGTTCTTC. Its protein product is CAISESASGRVEQFF.

This clonotype occurred a few times. This chain connects TRBV19 to TRBJ2-6; D perhaps matches TRBD2 (6 bases). Germline V lookup: CDR1 LNHDA, CDR2 SQIVND (reference sequence). The V and J ends lost 1 base and 4 bases respectively, with 11 bases between them. This CDR3 has 16 residues. The CDR3 here is CASSIGGGDGANVLTF. The CDR3 region has the DNA TGTGCCAGTAGTATAGGGGGCGGGGACGGGGCCAACGTCCTGACTTTC.

V is TRBV29-1 and J is TRBJ1-1, with D maybe TRBD1 (6 bases). CDR3 size: 13 residues. Trimming took 3 bases from V and 6 from J, leaving 14 bases between them. Germline loops: CDR1 SQVTM, CDR2 ANQGSEA. CDR3 amino acids: CSVDSGGGPEAFF. For the CDR3, the DNA is TGCAGCGTTGACTCGGGGGGCGGGCCTGAAGCTTTCTTT.

The chain combines TRBV19 with TRBJ2-3; D gene uncertain. CDR3 length equals 16 residues. In germline, CDR1 is LNHDA, CDR2 SQIVND (reference sequence). Trimming removed 7 bases from V and 2 bases from J, with 19 bases in between. CDR3 loop: CASTLEERQATDTQYF. As DNA, the CDR3 is TGTGCCAGTACCCTAGAAGAGCGCCAGGCCACAGATACGCAGTATTTT.